Listed below are T cell receptor beta chains from one sample, sequenced in a study of cytomegalovirus exposure and HLA in healthy donors. Only in-frame clones appear in the TCRdb table, and some are missing; sequencing was by immunoSEQ multiplex PCR. The sample carries 130,000 to 150,000 clones, about nine tenths recorded once. Input material: PBMCs. The receptors originated from a woman aged 25 to 39 in good health and CMV-seropositive. Both conserved end residues are part of each CDR3. Fields, in order: CDR3 protein, CDR3 DNA, J gene, V gene, D gene, clone size. The D gene is left open where the match is weak. A clone size is listed for some rows: how often the clone was seen (once, few, many), or a class if it is expanded.

CDR3 protein: CASSFGQGYNEQFF; CDR3 DNA: TGCGCCAGCAGCTTTGGACAGGGCTACAATGAGCAGTTCTTC; J gene: TRBJ2-1; V gene: TRBV5-1; D gene: TRBD1; clone size: .
CDR3 protein: CSDRTGNTEAFF; CDR3 DNA: TGCAGCGATCGGACAGGGAACACTGAAGCTTTCTTT; J gene: TRBJ1-1; V gene: TRBV29-1; D gene: TRBD1; clone size: .
CDR3 protein: CSVEGTGITDTQYF; CDR3 DNA: TGCAGCGTCGAGGGGACAGGGATCACAGATACGCAGTATTTT; J gene: TRBJ2-3; V gene: TRBV29-1; D gene: TRBD1; clone size: .
CDR3 protein: CASSQVRGHKETQYF; CDR3 DNA: TGCGCCAGCAGCCAAGTTAGGGGACATAAAGAGACCCAGTACTTC; J gene: TRBJ2-5; V gene: TRBV4-1; D gene: .; clone size: .
CDR3 protein: CASSLRGGSTEAFF; CDR3 DNA: TGTGCCAGCAGCCTCCGCGGAGGTAGCACTGAAGCTTTCTTT; J gene: TRBJ1-1; V gene: TRBV11-2; D gene: .; clone size: .
CDR3 protein: CASRFNRESSYNSPLHF; CDR3 DNA: TGTGCCAGCAGGTTCAACAGGGAAAGCTCCTATAATTCACCCCTCCACTTT; J gene: TRBJ1-6; V gene: TRBV28; D gene: .; clone size: .
CDR3 protein: CASGRRASNQPQHF; CDR3 DNA: TGTGCCAGCGGAAGGCGGGCTTCCAATCAGCCCCAGCATTTT; J gene: TRBJ1-5; V gene: TRBV28; D gene: .; clone size: .
CDR3 protein: CSVVSVSSYNEQFF; CDR3 DNA: TGCAGCGTTGTCAGCGTGAGCTCCTACAATGAGCAGTTCTTC; J gene: TRBJ2-1; V gene: TRBV29-1; D gene: .; clone size: .
CDR3 protein: CASSFYTNTGELFF; CDR3 DNA: TGTGCCAGCAGCTTTTACACGAACACCGGGGAGCTGTTTTTT; J gene: TRBJ2-2; V gene: TRBV11-2; D gene: .; clone size: .
CDR3 protein: CASNADSSYNEQFF; CDR3 DNA: TGTGCCAGCAATGCGGATAGCTCCTACAATGAGCAGTTCTTC; J gene: TRBJ2-1; V gene: TRBV2; D gene: .; clone size: .
CDR3 protein: CASSEFGGQGSPLHF; CDR3 DNA: TGTGCCAGCAGTGAGTTCGGGGGGCAAGGATCACCCCTCCACTTT; J gene: TRBJ1-6; V gene: TRBV2; D gene: .; clone size: .
CDR3 protein: CASSRTAGFGNTIYF; CDR3 DNA: TGTGCCAGTAGTAGGACGGCAGGGTTTGGAAACACCATATATTTT; J gene: TRBJ1-3; V gene: TRBV19; D gene: .; clone size: .
CDR3 protein: CASTLGINQPQHF; CDR3 DNA: TGTGCCAGCACTCTGGGCATCAATCAGCCCCAGCATTTT; J gene: TRBJ1-5; V gene: TRBV6-6; D gene: .; clone size: .
CDR3 protein: CASTREIEAFF; CDR3 DNA: TGTGCCAGCACAAGGGAGATTGAAGCTTTCTTT; J gene: TRBJ1-1; V gene: TRBV2; D gene: .; clone size: once
CDR3 protein: CASSLEQGKLFF; CDR3 DNA: TGTGCCAGCAGCTTAGAACAGGGAAAACTGTTTTTT; J gene: TRBJ1-4; V gene: TRBV11-2; D gene: .; clone size: .
CDR3 protein: CASSPKLQGVRTEAFF; CDR3 DNA: TGTGCCAGCTCACCAAAGTTACAGGGGGTGAGGACTGAAGCTTTCTTT; J gene: TRBJ1-1; V gene: TRBV18; D gene: TRBD1; clone size: few
CDR3 protein: CATSSGHGREKLFF; CDR3 DNA: TGTGCCACCAGCTCGGGACACGGTCGCGAAAAACTGTTTTTT; J gene: TRBJ1-4; V gene: TRBV15; D gene: .; clone size: .
CDR3 protein: CASSRDRGETQYF; CDR3 DNA: TGTGCTAGCAGCCGGGACAGGGGGGAGACCCAGTACTTC; J gene: TRBJ2-5; V gene: TRBV7-7; D gene: TRBD1; clone size: .
CDR3 protein: CASSFPRGASYNEQFF; CDR3 DNA: TGCGCCAGCAGCTTCCCGCGGGGGGCCTCCTACAATGAGCAGTTCTTC; J gene: TRBJ2-1; V gene: TRBV5-1; D gene: TRBD2; clone size: .
CDR3 protein: CASSLGGQEFF; CDR3 DNA: TGTGCCAGCAGTTTAGGGGGACAGGAGTTCTTC; J gene: TRBJ2-1; V gene: TRBV27; D gene: TRBD1; clone size: .
CDR3 protein: CASSSMEAGVEFTQYF; CDR3 DNA: TGTGCCAGCAGCTCGATGGAAGCGGGGGTAGAGTTTACGCAGTATTTT; J gene: TRBJ2-3; V gene: TRBV7-9; D gene: TRBD2; clone size: .